This entry lists 6 T cell receptor beta chains sequenced from one sample in a study of T cells in Graves' hyperthyroidism and ophthalmopathy. The TCR beta CDR3 regions underwent amplification using RNA transcripts as the source. Primed by the HTBI set, a first-round RT-PCR was run on the TCR CDR3. Each CDR3 protein is one row after TCRdb ran MiXCR on the multiplex PCR reads. The table has 500,000 to 800,000 distinct CDR3 sequences, about 45% seen once. The sequenced sample consisted of peripheral blood or thyroid tissue (not recorded which). The source of these receptors is an adult man with Graves' disease, either hyperthyroidism or ophthalmopathy (not recorded which).

This chain joins TRBV20-1 and TRBJ2-5, with 9 bases fitting TRBD2. This CDR3 is 14 amino acids long. The V gene's germline CDR1 is DFQATT and CDR2 SNEGSKA (reference sequence). Trimming took 1 base from V and 3 from J; bases not matched to a gene: 3. The CDR3 region has the DNA TGCAGTGCTAGAGGCGGGAGGGTGGAAGAGACCCAGTACTTC. Encoded protein: CSARGGRVEETQYF.

This clonotype appeared many times. V is TRBV2 and J is TRBJ1-2, with TRBD1 identical over 8 bases. V shed 7 bases, J shed 8 bases, and the junction held 9 bases outside the gene matches. CDR3 length: 13 residues. CDR1 SNHLY and CDR2 FYNNEI come from the germline V gene. CDR3 sequence: CASTRTGKLGYTF. The CDR3, as DNA: TGTGCCAGCACTAGGACAGGGAAATTGGGCTACACCTTC.

Note on this clonotype: Germline is not matched at one junction end, which may reflect a read error. The V call is TRBV7-2, the J call TRBJ2-5; TRBD2 matches 12 bases. There are 17 residues in the CDR3. From germline, CDR1 is SGHTA and CDR2 FQGNSA. CDR3 bases: TGTGCCAGCAGTTTAGTTGGGACTAGCGGGTTCCAAGAGACCCAGTACTTC. Translating gives CASSLVGTSGFQETQYF.

The chain links TRBV7-9 to TRBJ1-6; no definite D call. The germline V and J ends were trimmed by 5 bases and 6 bases, with 14 bases remaining between them. This CDR3 contains 15 residues. Per the germline V gene, CDR1 is SEHNR and CDR2 is FQNEAQ (reference sequence). The CDR3 DNA follows: TGTGCCAGCAGCGCGAAGCAGTGGGGTAATTCACCCCTCCACTTT. Translation gives CASSAKQWGNSPLHF.

This clonotype showed up just a few times. The rearrangement uses TRBV7-8 and TRBJ1-5; D remains ambiguous. CDR1 is SGHVS and CDR2 is FQNEAQ in the germline V gene. This CDR3 is built from 13 residues. The germline V and J ends were trimmed by 5 bases and 7 bases, with 12 bases remaining between them. The CDR3 nucleotides are TGTGCCAGCAGCCAGATGGGCGGCCAGCCCCAGCATTTT. This gives the protein CASSQMGGQPQHF. The entire variable domain, with the rest obtained from reference TRBV7-8 and TRBJ1-5, is as follows: GAGVSQSPRYKVAKRGQDVALRCDPISGHVSLFWYQQALGQGPEFLTYFQNEAQLDKSGLPSDRFFAERPEGSVSTLKIQRTQQEDSAVYLCASSQMGGQPQHFGDGTRLSIL.

This clonotype came up many times. The rearrangement links TRBV25-1 to TRBJ1-4; 9 bases fit TRBD1. Germline trimming cut 1 base from V and 0 bases from J; bases unmatched to any gene: 3. Looked up from germline, CDR1 is MGHDK and CDR2 is SYGVNS. This CDR3 is built from 17 residues. This CDR3 is CASSESTGGATNEKLFF. In DNA, the CDR3 is TGTGCCAGCAGTGAATCGACAGGGGGGGCAACTAATGAAAAACTGTTTTTT.